The rows below give T cell receptor beta chains drawn from one sample of a study of blood T cell repertoires in COVID-19. Profiling relied on immunoSEQ multiplex PCR, and the TCRdb table lists in-frame clones only, not all of them. This sample has fewer than 200,000 clones, with less than 90% found just once. Sequencing used peripheral blood. Receptors were obtained from a man between 60 and 70 years old with acute or convalescent COVID-19. The CDR3 runs from the conserved cysteine through the conserved F or W. Fields, in order: J gene, clone size, D gene, V gene, CDR3 protein, CDR3 DNA. A D gene is named only where the DNA matches it firmly. Some rows mark clone size as missing; the rest say once, few, many or name a class of expanded clone.

J gene: TRBJ1-2
clone size: .
D gene: .
V gene: TRBV29-1
CDR3 protein: CSVTIGLLGYTF
CDR3 DNA: TGCAGCGTGACCATCGGACTGCTTGGCTACACCTTC

J gene: TRBJ1-1
clone size: .
D gene: TRBD1
V gene: TRBV7-6
CDR3 protein: CASSFRTGGPNTEAFF
CDR3 DNA: TGTGCCAGCAGCTTTCGGACAGGGGGACCGAACACTGAAGCTTTCTTT

J gene: TRBJ2-2
clone size: .
D gene: .
V gene: TRBV14
CDR3 protein: CASSQGSRVYANTGELFF
CDR3 DNA: TGTGCCAGCAGCCAAGGTTCCAGGGTATACGCGAACACCGGGGAGCTGTTTTTT

J gene: TRBJ2-3
clone size: few
D gene: .
V gene: TRBV12-3/TRBV12-4
CDR3 protein: CASSWTVNTQYF
CDR3 DNA: TGTGCCAGCAGTTGGACTGTGAATACGCAGTATTTT

J gene: TRBJ1-2
clone size: .
D gene: TRBD1
V gene: TRBV7-8
CDR3 protein: CASSLDRGSSYGYTF
CDR3 DNA: TGTGCCAGCAGCTTAGACAGGGGTTCTTCCTATGGCTACACCTTC

J gene: TRBJ2-1
clone size: .
D gene: TRBD2
V gene: TRBV24-1
CDR3 protein: CATSGSGSPNEQFF
CDR3 DNA: TGTGCCACCAGTGGTAGCGGGTCCCCCAATGAGCAGTTCTTC

J gene: TRBJ1-1
clone size: .
D gene: TRBD1
V gene: TRBV7-8
CDR3 protein: CASSSDRVTEAFF
CDR3 DNA: TGTGCCAGCAGCTCGGACAGGGTGACTGAAGCTTTCTTT

J gene: TRBJ1-5
clone size: .
D gene: .
V gene: TRBV10-2
CDR3 protein: CATQQGPEKPQHF
CDR3 DNA: TGCGCCACTCAGCAGGGCCCGGAGAAGCCCCAGCATTTT

J gene: TRBJ2-5
clone size: .
D gene: .
V gene: TRBV7-2
CDR3 protein: CASSASPDTTQYF
CDR3 DNA: TGTGCCAGCAGCGCATCCCCGGACACAACCCAGTACTTC

J gene: TRBJ1-1
clone size: .
D gene: .
V gene: TRBV5-1
CDR3 protein: CASSLRFVNTEAFF
CDR3 DNA: TGCGCCAGCAGCTTGCGTTTCGTGAACACTGAAGCTTTCTTT

J gene: TRBJ2-5
clone size: .
D gene: .
V gene: TRBV9
CDR3 protein: CASSVFPGRETQYF
CDR3 DNA: TGTGCCAGCAGCGTATTCCCCGGGAGAGAGACCCAGTACTTC

J gene: TRBJ1-1
clone size: .
D gene: TRBD1
V gene: TRBV9
CDR3 protein: CASSVLDRGSTEAFF
CDR3 DNA: TGTGCCAGCAGCGTACTTGACAGGGGGTCCACTGAAGCTTTCTTT

J gene: TRBJ1-1
clone size: .
D gene: TRBD1
V gene: TRBV5-4
CDR3 protein: CASSLEDRAGTEAFF
CDR3 DNA: TGTGCCAGCAGCTTGGAGGACAGGGCAGGCACTGAAGCTTTCTTT

J gene: TRBJ1-5
clone size: .
D gene: .
V gene: TRBV2
CDR3 protein: CASSEGESNQPQHF
CDR3 DNA: TGTGCCAGCAGTGAAGGGGAGAGCAATCAGCCCCAGCATTTT

J gene: TRBJ1-1
clone size: .
D gene: TRBD1
V gene: TRBV27
CDR3 protein: CEAGTGMNTEAFF
CDR3 DNA: TGCGAGGCCGGGACAGGCATGAACACTGAAGCTTTCTTT

J gene: TRBJ2-2
clone size: few
D gene: TRBD2
V gene: TRBV18
CDR3 protein: CASLAGLNTGELFF
CDR3 DNA: TGTGCCAGCTTAGCGGGACTGAACACCGGGGAGCTGTTTTTT

J gene: TRBJ1-2
clone size: .
D gene: TRBD1
V gene: TRBV10-3
CDR3 protein: CAISLSGTGGYTF
CDR3 DNA: TGTGCCATCAGTCTATCCGGGACAGGGGGCTACACCTTC

J gene: TRBJ2-4
clone size: .
D gene: .
V gene: TRBV24-1
CDR3 protein: CATSDLGQGLAKNIQYF
CDR3 DNA: TGTGCCACCAGTGATTTAGGGCAGGGTCTAGCCAAAAACATTCAGTACTTC

J gene: TRBJ2-3
clone size: .
D gene: .
V gene: TRBV5-6
CDR3 protein: CASSLLSTDTQYF
CDR3 DNA: TGTGCCAGCAGCTTGCTCAGCACAGATACGCAGTATTTT

J gene: TRBJ2-7
clone size: .
D gene: .
V gene: TRBV4-1
CDR3 protein: CASSLSTDNYEQYF
CDR3 DNA: TGCGCCAGCAGCCTTTCGACGGACAACTACGAGCAGTACTTC

J gene: TRBJ2-3
clone size: .
D gene: TRBD2
V gene: TRBV30
CDR3 protein: CAQQRGVSDTQYF
CDR3 DNA: TGTGCCCAGCAGCGGGGGGTTTCAGATACGCAGTATTTT

J gene: TRBJ1-1
clone size: .
D gene: TRBD1
V gene: TRBV30
CDR3 protein: CAWSPLSGGQEAFF
CDR3 DNA: TGTGCCTGGAGTCCTCTAAGTGGGGGACAGGAAGCTTTCTTT

J gene: TRBJ2-2
clone size: .
D gene: .
V gene: TRBV6-4
CDR3 protein: CASSQTRVLANTGELFF
CDR3 DNA: TGTGCCAGCAGTCAAACTCGGGTCCTCGCGAACACCGGGGAGCTGTTTTTT

J gene: TRBJ2-4
clone size: .
D gene: TRBD1
V gene: TRBV6-5
CDR3 protein: CASHDRVAKNIQYF
CDR3 DNA: TGTGCCAGCCACGACAGGGTAGCCAAAAACATTCAGTACTTC

J gene: TRBJ2-2
clone size: few
D gene: .
V gene: TRBV10-1
CDR3 protein: CASSEPGSGGELFF
CDR3 DNA: TGCGCCAGCAGTGAGCCGGGAAGCGGCGGGGAGCTGTTTTTT

J gene: TRBJ2-3
clone size: .
D gene: TRBD2
V gene: TRBV5-6
CDR3 protein: CASSLGPSGGSTDTQYF
CDR3 DNA: TGTGCCAGCAGCTTGGGTCCTAGCGGGGGGAGTACAGATACGCAGTATTTT

J gene: TRBJ2-3
clone size: .
D gene: TRBD2
V gene: TRBV7-2
CDR3 protein: CASSLGASGRFADTQYF
CDR3 DNA: TGTGCCAGCAGCTTAGGCGCTAGCGGGAGATTCGCAGATACGCAGTATTTT

J gene: TRBJ2-2
clone size: once
D gene: TRBD2
V gene: TRBV9
CDR3 protein: CASSAPLGRGGSGELFF
CDR3 DNA: TGTGCCAGCAGCGCCCCTCTGGGGCGGGGGGGCTCCGGGGAGCTGTTTTTT

J gene: TRBJ2-6
clone size: once
D gene: TRBD2
V gene: TRBV5-1
CDR3 protein: CATRPGTSGFSGANVLTF
CDR3 DNA: TGCGCCACCCGGCCGGGGACTAGCGGGTTCTCTGGGGCCAACGTCCTGACTTTC

J gene: TRBJ2-1
clone size: .
D gene: TRBD2
V gene: TRBV5-1
CDR3 protein: CASSSPLAGVDEQFF
CDR3 DNA: TGCGCCAGCAGCTCGCCCCTAGCGGGAGTCGATGAGCAGTTCTTC

J gene: TRBJ1-5
clone size: once
D gene: .
V gene: TRBV6-5
CDR3 protein: CASRTTRNSNQPQHF
CDR3 DNA: TGTGCCAGCAGAACTACCAGAAATAGCAATCAGCCCCAGCATTTT

J gene: TRBJ1-2
clone size: .
D gene: .
V gene: TRBV11-2
CDR3 protein: CASSLGQLNYGYTF
CDR3 DNA: TGTGCCAGCAGCTTAGGACAGCTAAACTATGGCTACACCTTC

J gene: TRBJ1-2
clone size: .
D gene: .
V gene: TRBV3-1/TRBV3-2
CDR3 protein: CASSLGRDYGYTF
CDR3 DNA: TGTGCCAGCAGCCTAGGGAGAGACTATGGCTACACCTTC

J gene: TRBJ1-4
clone size: .
D gene: .
V gene: TRBV18
CDR3 protein: CASSPGGRLEKLFF
CDR3 DNA: TGTGCCAGCTCCCCGGGGGGGCGCCTTGAAAAACTGTTTTTT

J gene: TRBJ1-2
clone size: .
D gene: .
V gene: TRBV19
CDR3 protein: CASIPPGRLYGYTF
CDR3 DNA: TGTGCCAGTATCCCCCCAGGGCGCTTGTATGGCTACACCTTC

J gene: TRBJ1-2
clone size: .
D gene: TRBD1
V gene: TRBV11-3
CDR3 protein: CASSSGQGAGYGYTF
CDR3 DNA: TGTGCCAGCAGCTCGGGACAGGGGGCTGGCTATGGCTACACCTTC

J gene: TRBJ1-2
clone size: .
D gene: TRBD1
V gene: TRBV18
CDR3 protein: CASSLGTADRYTF
CDR3 DNA: TGTGCCAGCTCACTTGGGACAGCTGATCGCTACACCTTC

J gene: TRBJ1-1
clone size: once
D gene: .
V gene: TRBV10-3
CDR3 protein: CAIKNRVNDRYTEAFF
CDR3 DNA: TGTGCCATCAAGAACAGGGTCAATGATAGGTACACTGAAGCTTTCTTT

J gene: TRBJ2-5
clone size: .
D gene: TRBD1
V gene: TRBV24-1
CDR3 protein: CATSDSIGQGRGFQETQYF
CDR3 DNA: TGTGCCACCAGTGATTCAATTGGACAGGGAAGAGGGTTTCAAGAGACCCAGTACTTC

J gene: TRBJ2-5
clone size: .
D gene: .
V gene: TRBV11-2
CDR3 protein: CASSINRVEETQYF
CDR3 DNA: TGTGCCAGCAGCATTAACAGGGTTGAGGAGACCCAGTACTTC

J gene: TRBJ2-5
clone size: .
D gene: .
V gene: TRBV18
CDR3 protein: CASSPGQPETQYF
CDR3 DNA: TGTGCCAGCTCGCCGGGACAACCAGAGACCCAGTACTTC

J gene: TRBJ1-5
clone size: .
D gene: TRBD1
V gene: TRBV5-8
CDR3 protein: CASSFRGTGSNQPQHF
CDR3 DNA: TGTGCCAGCAGCTTCCGAGGGACAGGGAGCAATCAGCCCCAGCATTTT

J gene: TRBJ2-2
clone size: .
D gene: .
V gene: TRBV11-2
CDR3 protein: CASSPRSGTGELFF
CDR3 DNA: TGTGCCAGCAGCCCAAGATCAGGGACCGGGGAGCTGTTTTTT

J gene: TRBJ2-4
clone size: .
D gene: .
V gene: TRBV7-2
CDR3 protein: CASSTTRPTIPNIQYF
CDR3 DNA: TGTGCCAGCAGCACCACTCGACCAACTATACCGAACATTCAGTACTTC

J gene: TRBJ2-7
clone size: .
D gene: TRBD2
V gene: TRBV18
CDR3 protein: CASSPPGLVDEQYF
CDR3 DNA: TGTGCCAGCTCACCACCTGGACTAGTCGACGAGCAGTACTTC

J gene: TRBJ2-5
clone size: .
D gene: .
V gene: TRBV11-2
CDR3 protein: CASSLEQQETQYF
CDR3 DNA: TGTGCCAGCAGCTTAGAACAGCAAGAGACCCAGTACTTC

J gene: TRBJ1-4
clone size: .
D gene: .
V gene: TRBV29-1
CDR3 protein: CSVETGIWAEKLFF
CDR3 DNA: TGCAGCGTGGAAACGGGGATATGGGCTGAAAAACTGTTTTTT

J gene: TRBJ1-4
clone size: once
D gene: TRBD1
V gene: TRBV4-3
CDR3 protein: CASSLRDRGGEKLFF
CDR3 DNA: TGCGCCAGCAGCCTACGGGACAGGGGTGGAGAAAAACTGTTTTTT

J gene: TRBJ1-1
clone size: .
D gene: TRBD1
V gene: TRBV7-8
CDR3 protein: CASSLALAGGPWTEAFF
CDR3 DNA: TGTGCCAGCAGCTTAGCGCTGGCAGGGGGCCCGTGGACTGAAGCTTTCTTT

J gene: TRBJ1-2
clone size: .
D gene: .
V gene: TRBV6-1
CDR3 protein: CASSEARLPRSGYTF
CDR3 DNA: TGTGCCAGCAGTGAAGCGCGGCTCCCTCGATCAGGCTACACCTTC